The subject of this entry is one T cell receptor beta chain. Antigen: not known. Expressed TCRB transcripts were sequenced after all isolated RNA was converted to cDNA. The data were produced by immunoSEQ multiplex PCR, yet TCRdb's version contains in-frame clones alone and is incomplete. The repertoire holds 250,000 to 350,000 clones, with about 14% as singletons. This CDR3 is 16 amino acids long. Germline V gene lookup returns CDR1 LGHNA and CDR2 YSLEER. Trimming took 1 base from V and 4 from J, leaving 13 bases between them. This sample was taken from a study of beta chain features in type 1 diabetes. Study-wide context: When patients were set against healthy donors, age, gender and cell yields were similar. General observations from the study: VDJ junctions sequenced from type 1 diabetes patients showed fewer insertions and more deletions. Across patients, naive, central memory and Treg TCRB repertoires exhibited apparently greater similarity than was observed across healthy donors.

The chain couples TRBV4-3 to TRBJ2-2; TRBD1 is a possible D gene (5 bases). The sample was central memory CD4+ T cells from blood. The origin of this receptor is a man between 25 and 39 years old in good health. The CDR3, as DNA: TGCGCCAGCAGCCAAGGCCCTTCTACAGGCACCGGGGAGCTGTTTTTT. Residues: CASSQGPSTGTGELFF.